The source of this T cell receptor beta chain is a study of blood T cell repertoires in COVID-19. Whole-study context: The United States, Italy and Spain supplied acute and convalescent COVID-19 samples. Sources were T cells, B-cell-depleted T cells, or PBMCs; the material itself was cDNA or gDNA.

Original methodology: Estimation of nucleated cell counts was performed using reference gene primer amplification. Produced via immunoSEQ multiplex PCR; TCRdb's table is partial and in-frame only. V, J and clone size were drawn from that table, and D and trimming were deduced from the DNA. The data show fewer than 110,000 clones, 80% to 85% seen once. The CDR3 spans 14 residues. Germline-derived CDR1 and CDR2 are MNHEY and SMNVEV (reference sequence). Trimming took 5 bases from V and 5 from J; bases not matched to a gene: 4. The rearrangement uses TRBV27 and TRBJ2-7; 12 bases map to TRBD2. The receptor comes from a man between 65 and 79 years old with acute or convalescent COVID-19. Sequenced: peripheral blood. In nucleotides, the CDR3 is TGTGCCAGCAGTCCGCGGACTAGCGGGGACGAGCAGTACTTC. The encoded protein is CASSPRTSGDEQYF.